This is a list of T cell receptor beta chains from one sample in a study of T cell responses to AZD1222 COVID-19 vaccine. The data were produced by immunoSEQ multiplex PCR, yet TCRdb's version contains in-frame clones alone and is incomplete. The profile shows about 170,000 clones, 80% to 95% of them singletons. The starting material was peripheral blood, obtained on day 0 of AZD1222 vaccination. These receptors came from an adult in good health. CDR3s include the opening cysteine and the closing phenylalanine or tryptophan. Expanded clones are given a class, and other clones once, few, many or no size at all.

v_call	clone_size	cdr3_length	j_call	cdr3_aa
TRBV19	-	14	TRBJ2-7	CASRTTGTTNEQYF
TRBV19	-	15	TRBJ2-1	CASSIDQSPHNEQFF
TRBV5-1	-	13	TRBJ1-2	CASRTTGGEGYTF
TRBV29-1	-	16	TRBJ2-1	CSVSQIAGGPSHEQFF
TRBV29-1	-	13	TRBJ2-7	CSVDPAGGHEQYF
TRBV5-6	-	14	TRBJ1-5	CASSLRGGRQPQHF
TRBV27	-	19	TRBJ2-7	CASSLVGNLARETSYEQYF
TRBV6-1	-	13	TRBJ1-2	CASSQDSVYGYTF
TRBV18	-	13	TRBJ1-2	CASSQGRGYGYTF
TRBV14	-	20	TRBJ2-1	CASSQGWIQGLAGGRDEQFF
TRBV28	-	20	TRBJ2-1	CASSLRRTSGRARSYNEQFF
TRBV5-4	many	15	TRBJ2-7	CASTPRGQASYEQYF
TRBV11-2	-	15	TRBJ2-1	CASSFARSSYNEQFF
TRBV29-1	-	13	TRBJ1-2	CSVERSANYGYTF
TRBV6-2/TRBV6-3	-	15	TRBJ2-1	CASSYRTGGWDEQFF
TRBV2	-	14	TRBJ2-5	CASSVGQVQETQYF
TRBV19	once	15	TRBJ1-1	CASSVPGTGVPEAFF